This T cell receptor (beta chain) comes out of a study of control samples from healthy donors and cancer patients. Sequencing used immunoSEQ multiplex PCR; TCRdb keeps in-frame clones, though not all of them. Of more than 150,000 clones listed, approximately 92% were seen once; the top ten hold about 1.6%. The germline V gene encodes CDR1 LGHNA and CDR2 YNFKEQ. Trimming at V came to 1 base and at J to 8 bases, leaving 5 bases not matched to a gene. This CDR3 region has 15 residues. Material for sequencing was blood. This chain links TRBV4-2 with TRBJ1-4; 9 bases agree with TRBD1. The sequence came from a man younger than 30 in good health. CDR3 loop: CASSQAQGAEEKLFF. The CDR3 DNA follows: TGTGCCAGCAGCCAAGCACAGGGGGCCGAAGAAAAACTGTTTTTT.